This T cell receptor beta chain was sequenced in a study of blood T cell repertoires in COVID-19. Study background: Spain, Italy and the United States supplied samples that represented acute and convalescent COVID-19. Nucleic acid was either cDNA or gDNA, and it came from T cells, B-cell-depleted T cells, or PBMCs.

How the authors handled the data: From reference gene primer amplification, estimates of nucleated cell counts were derived. The assay was immunoSEQ multiplex PCR, and TCRdb's table has in-frame clones only and misses some. V, J and clone size are taken as reported in that table, and D and trimming were inferred from the DNA itself. This sample has 430,000 or so clones, with roughly 90% found just once. Germline-derived CDR1 and CDR2 are SGHTS and YDEGEE. This CDR3 region has 16 residues. V dropped 1 base and J dropped 8 bases, with 21 bases sitting between them. This TCR was recovered from a man between 18 and 35 years old with COVID-19, enrolled during active disease. The source material was peripheral blood. The chain uses TRBV5-8 and TRBJ1-1; no definite D call. For the CDR3, the DNA is TGTGCCAGCAGCTTGCGTATCACAGCGGGGAGGGTAGAAGCTTTCTTT. It is translated as CASSLRITAGRVEAFF.